The T cell receptor beta chain described here comes from a study of T cell repertoires in cytomegalovirus infection. Study in general: Indications of both CMV infection and matching HLA type were provided by public TCR beta signatures. Regarding the study as a whole: Carriers of CMV plus the relevant HLA were identified by cumulative public TCR beta family frequency. CMV-specific HLA-C-restricted TCR beta clonotypes dominated the ex vivo response.

Note on this clonotype: Antigen unknown.

Germline V lookup: CDR1 SEHNR, CDR2 FQNEAQ (reference sequence). V lost 1 base and J 4 bases, leaving 16 bases between the germline ends. The CDR3 is 17 residues long. TCRdb redid the calling of the reads with MiXCR, one entry per CDR3 protein. Among roughly 700,000 distinct CDR3 sequences listed, around a third were seen once. Here the sequenced sample was cultured PBMCs, taken from culture after CMV antigen stimulation. The rearrangement joins TRBV7-9 to TRBJ2-2, with D possibly being TRBD2 (6 bases). The origin of this receptor is a human donor in good health (CMV status not recorded). Some clones in this sample may be carry-over from other donors' samples. The CDR3 is CASSLEVTSDLTGELFF. In DNA, the CDR3 is TGTGCCAGCAGCTTAGAAGTGACTAGTGATCTCACCGGGGAGCTGTTTTTT.